This T cell receptor beta chain was sequenced for a study of shared clonotypes between healthy human individuals. Each subset's genomic DNA was shared equally among a number of immunoSEQ plates. The protocol was immunoSEQ multiplex PCR, while the TCRdb copy is restricted to in-frame clones and leaves out a portion. The sample shows 2 million to 3 million clones, approximately 93% of them seen only once. CDR3 length equals 15 residues. Trimming stripped 2 bases from V and 2 bases from J, with 10 bases between. Germline V gene data show CDR1 as KGHSH and CDR2 as LQKENI. General observations from the study: The study sampled only blood, and tissue repertoires likely differ. Only a few donors were included, so the genetic and exposure-history diversity represented was limited.

Concerning this clone: The antigen remains undetermined. Other DNA sequences in the same sample also yield this CDR3.

Splitting the CD4+ cells yielded a CD45RA+ naive subset and a CD45RA-negative memory subset. The source material was naive CD4+ T cells from PBMCs. The sample's subset: CD45RA+ positively selected. This TCR was sampled from a man younger than 35 in good health. Some clones in this sample may be carry-over from other donors' samples. The chain links TRBV18 to TRBJ1-5, with D perhaps TRBD1 (6 bases). This CDR3 is CASSPTGARNQPQHF. The CDR3 DNA reads TGTGCCAGCTCACCAACGGGGGCGCGCAATCAGCCCCAGCATTTT.